Below, 17 T cell receptor beta chains from the same sample are listed, as sequenced in a study of T cell responses to AZD1222 COVID-19 vaccine. Repertoires were generated with immunoSEQ multiplex PCR, while TCRdb's copy carries only in-frame clones and drops some. In the table there are more than 80,000 clones, roughly 88% of which are singletons. Sample: peripheral blood, taken on day 0 of AZD1222 vaccination. The receptors here all came from an adult in good health.

CDR3 region: CASSAKVGGYSGANVLTF. CDR3 DNA sequence: TGTGCCAGCAGCGCAAAAGTCGGGGGATACTCTGGGGCCAACGTCCTGACTTTC. J is TRBJ2-6 and V is TRBV9, with D perhaps matching TRBD2 (6 bases). The CDR3 loop spans 18 amino acids. The germline V and J ends were trimmed by 3 bases and 0 bases, with 16 bases remaining between them. CDR1 and CDR2 (germline): SGDLS, YYNGEE.

The chain combines TRBV27 with TRBJ2-2; D remains ambiguous. Looked up from germline, CDR1 is MNHEY and CDR2 is SMNVEV (reference sequence). V shed 0 bases and J shed 0 bases, with 11 bases lying between them. This CDR3 is 17 amino acids long. The CDR3 loop is CASSLSGFPTNTGELFF. In DNA form, the CDR3 reads TGTGCCAGCAGTTTATCAGGATTCCCGACGAACACCGGGGAGCTGTTTTTT.

J is TRBJ1-5 and V is TRBV19; 8 positions agree with TRBD1. Trimming took 4 bases from V and 7 from J; bases not matched to a gene: 6. CDR1 and CDR2 from the germline V gene are LNHDA and SQIVND (reference sequence). The CDR3 length is 14 residues. CDR3 nucleotide sequence: TGTGCCAGTAGTAGGGCAGGGGGCTGGCAGCCCCAGCATTTT. Its translation: CASSRAGGWQPQHF.

The V call is TRBV7-8, the J call TRBJ2-7, with D perhaps TRBD1 (6 bases). CDR1 SGHVS and CDR2 FQNEAQ come from the germline V gene. V lost 1 base and J 2 bases, leaving 18 bases between the germline ends. CDR3 length: 17 residues. The CDR3 DNA is TGTGCCAGCAGCTTAGTGGGTGGGGACATATCTACCTACGAGCAGTACTTC. Residues: CASSLVGGDISTYEQYF.

V and J are TRBV6-2 or TRBV6-3 and TRBJ2-7, with 10 nucleotides matching TRBD1. Germline V gives CDR1 MNHEY, CDR2 SVGEGT. The CDR3 covers 17 residues. After removal of 0 bases from V and 2 bases from J, the junction contained 7 bases not matched to a gene. CDR3 sequence: CASSYSTGGSNPYEQYF. CDR3 nucleotide sequence: TGTGCCAGCAGTTACTCGACAGGGGGCTCAAACCCCTACGAGCAGTACTTC.

This sequence joins TRBV11-2 and TRBJ2-1, with TRBD2 matching 10 bases. J gave up 4 bases and V 3 bases, and 6 bases lay outside the gene matches. Germline CDR1 and CDR2: SGHAT and FQNNGV. The CDR3 is made up of 16 amino acids. Here the CDR3 reads CASSFGGTSDYNEQFF. The CDR3 nucleotides are TGTGCCAGCAGCTTCGGGGGGACTAGCGATTACAATGAGCAGTTCTTC.

The chain joins TRBV10-2 to TRBJ1-2, with D unresolved. Germline lookup yields CDR1 WSHSY and CDR2 SAAADI. The CDR3 consists of 11 residues. The V gene lost 2 bases and the J gene lost 8 bases, with 6 bases spanning the gap. The CDR3 protein is CASSEGGGYTF. CDR3 DNA sequence: TGCGCCAGCAGTGAGGGAGGCGGCTACACCTTC.

This chain links TRBV3-1 (or the pseudogene TRBV3-2) with TRBJ2-1; 10 bases align to TRBD2. After removal of 3 bases from V and 9 bases from J, the junction contained 5 bases not matched to a gene. This CDR3 comprises 14 residues. Germline CDR1 and CDR2: LGHDT and YNNKEL (reference sequence). DNA of the CDR3: TGTGCCAGCAGCCAGTCTAGCGGGAGTGTTGAGCAGTTCTTC. Its protein product is CASSQSSGSVEQFF.

The chain joins TRBV28 to TRBJ2-5; a weak D match, TRBD2 (5 bases). Between the trimmed V and J ends, which lost 6 bases and 5 bases, there was a span of 13 bases. This CDR3 is 13 amino acids long. Germline V lookup: CDR1 MDHEN, CDR2 SYDVKM. The CDR3: CASRGQTGETQYF. CDR3 in DNA: TGTGCCAGCAGGGGCCAAACGGGGGAGACCCAGTACTTC.

The V gene is TRBV3-1 (or the pseudogene TRBV3-2), the J gene TRBJ1-1; D gene unclear. CDR3 length: 15 amino acids. V was shortened by 3 bases and J by 8 bases, with 19 bases between the two germline ends. Germline CDR1 LGHDT, CDR2 YNNKEL (reference sequence). CDR3 nucleotide sequence: TGTGCCAGCAGCCACCATTCGGGCCCGCCCCCCGAAGCTTTCTTT. It encodes CASSHHSGPPPEAFF.

The V gene is TRBV12-2, the J gene TRBJ1-1. TRBV12-2 is a pseudogene. The CDR3 length is 13 residues. CDR3 sequence reads: CASRLEVNTEAFF. CDR3 bases: TGTGCAAGTCGCTTGGAGGTGAACACTGAAGCTTTCTTT.

This chain uses TRBV6-2 or TRBV6-3 with TRBJ2-7, with a weak D call TRBD2 (5 bases). V was trimmed by 6 bases and J by 6 bases, leaving 15 bases between them. CDR3 length: 13 residues. Germline V gene sequence: CDR1 MNHEY, CDR2 SVGEGT. CDR3 loop: CASSISWGAEQYF. DNA of the CDR3: TGTGCCAGCAGCATCAGTTGGGGAGCCGAGCAGTACTTC.

The CDR3 nucleotides are TGTGCCACCAGCAGAGATAAAACCTCTCGGACATACGAGCAGTACTTC. It specifies CATSRDKTSRTYEQYF. The chain carries TRBV15 and TRBJ2-7; TRBD1 is a possible D gene (5 bases). CDR1 and CDR2 from the germline V gene are LNHNV and YYDKDF (reference sequence). V was pared by 0 bases and J by 4 bases, with 16 bases between. This CDR3 has 16 amino acids. Drawing the rest from reference TRBV15 and TRBJ2-7, the complete variable domain is DAMVIQNPRYQVTQFGKPVTLSCSQTLNHNVMYWYQQKSSQAPKLLFHYYDKDFNNEADTPDNFQSRRPNTSFCFLDIRSPGLGDTAMYLCATSRDKTSRTYEQYFGPGTRLTVT.

The V and J genes are TRBV11-3 and TRBJ2-1, with 7 bases matching TRBD2. V lost 1 base and J lost 10; bases outside the gene matches: 4. CDR1 and CDR2 (germline): SGHNT, YENEEA. The CDR3 contains 13 residues. CDR3 sequence: CASSLVAGEEQFF. Here the CDR3 DNA reads TGTGCCAGCAGCTTAGTCGCGGGGGAGGAGCAGTTCTTC.

CDR3 bases: TGTGCCAGCAGCTCCGGGACAGGGAATTCACCCCTCCACTTT. Encoded protein: CASSSGTGNSPLHF. The chain recombines TRBV5-8 with TRBJ1-6; 9 bases fit TRBD1. The CDR3 is 14 amino acids. With V trimmed by 3 bases and J by 7 bases, 2 bases remained unmatched. Germline V lookup: CDR1 SGHTS, CDR2 YDEGEE.

The rearrangement joins TRBV7-2 to TRBJ1-2; possible D gene TRBD1, 6 bases. The V end was cut by 8 bases, the J end by 0 bases, with 13 bases between. Per germline, CDR1 SGHTA and CDR2 FQGNSA. The CDR3 consists of 14 residues. The CDR3 DNA is TGTGCCAGCGCACAGGGCAGAGCTAACTATGGCTACACCTTC. It codes for CASAQGRANYGYTF.

The chain uses TRBV4-2 and TRBJ2-2; a weak D match, TRBD2 (6 bases). The germline V gene has CDR1 LGHNA and CDR2 YNFKEQ. V lost 1 base and J 7 bases, leaving 10 bases between the germline ends. The CDR3 runs 14 residues. The chain's CDR3 is CASSQAGADGELFF. The DNA of the CDR3 is TGTGCCAGCAGCCAAGCGGGAGCGGACGGGGAGCTGTTTTTT.